The 21 T cell receptor beta chains below all came from one sample that was sequenced in a study of OX40 agonist ivuxolimab in advanced cancers. The method behind the library was the immunoSEQ multiplex PCR assay. TCRdb limited this immuneACCESS table to in-frame rearrangements with V and J called. A share of clones is missing; checked studies link under half to unresolved V genes, and the rest is unexplained. The sample profile shows tens of thousands of clones; approximately 92% of them were found once. The ten largest clones add up to about 6% of the sample. Here the sequenced sample was CD4+ or CD8+ T cells sorted from blood, taken in a trial of the OX40 agonist ivuxolimab. Receptors originate from an adult with an advanced solid tumor such as melanoma, head and neck, liver or kidney cancer.

The rearrangement links TRBV9 to TRBJ1-4; D not resolved. Germline-derived CDR1 and CDR2 are SGDLS and YYNGEE. The CDR3 runs to 15 residues. V lost 4 bases and J lost 5, with 15 bases in between. The CDR3 sequence is CASSPRGLVNEKLFF. As DNA, the CDR3 is TGTGCCAGCAGCCCCCGCGGTCTTGTCAATGAAAAACTGTTTTTT.

This sequence joins TRBV7-9 and TRBJ2-1; D is uncertain. Trimming took off 7 bases at V and 7 bases at J, with 11 bases between the two ends. Germline V gives CDR1 SEHNR, CDR2 FQNEAQ (reference sequence). The CDR3 sequence is 12 residues long. The CDR3 nucleotides read TGTGCCAGCAAGAAAGCGATGAATGAGCAGTTCTTC. It codes for CASKKAMNEQFF.

This clone was seen a handful of times. The genes are TRBV4-1 and TRBJ2-3; 8 bases fit TRBD1. Germline CDR1 is MGHRA and CDR2 is YSYEKL. This CDR3 has 17 amino acids. Losses at the gene ends were 2 bases for V and 3 bases for J; bases not matched to a gene: 10. The CDR3 DNA follows: TGCGCCAGCAGCCAACCATTGGACAGGGAGAATACAGATACGCAGTATTTT. It specifies CASSQPLDRENTDTQYF.

This chain joins TRBV6-6 and TRBJ1-3, with 9 bases fitting TRBD1. The V segment lost 5 bases and the J segment 0 bases; nucleotides outside the gene matches: 2. CDR3 length: 15 amino acids. The V gene's germline CDR1 is MNHNY and CDR2 SVGAGI (reference sequence). The CDR3 bases are TGTGCCAGCAGTCGGGACAGGGACTCTGGAAACACCATATATTTT. Its translation: CASSRDRDSGNTIYF.

V and J are TRBV30 and TRBJ2-1; the D gene is possibly TRBD2 (6 bases). The germline V gene has CDR1 GTSNPN and CDR2 SVGIG (reference sequence). V lost 0 bases and J lost 7, with 16 bases in between. The CDR3 has 15 amino acids. The CDR3 nucleotides read TGTGCCTGGAGTGTACTGACCGGGGGAGGTAATGAGCAGTTCTTC. This codes for CAWSVLTGGGNEQFF.

The chain is built from TRBV18 and TRBJ1-1; D may be TRBD1 (6 bases). The CDR3 loop spans 15 amino acids. Deletions cut 6 bases from V and 4 bases from J, with 18 bases between. Germline values: CDR1 KGHSH, CDR2 LQKENI. The DNA of the CDR3 is TGTGCCAGCTCCCCTTCCCCTTACAGGGCCACTGAAGCTTTCTTT. Protein product: CASSPSPYRATEAFF.

Many counts were recorded for this clone. This CDR3 is also generated by other DNA sequences in the sample. The chain recombines TRBV7-9 with TRBJ2-7; TRBD1 or TRBD2 may be the D gene (5 bases each). This CDR3 has 14 amino acids. Looked up from germline, CDR1 is SEHNR and CDR2 is FQNEAQ (reference sequence). Trimming left V 4 bases short and J 3 bases short, with 13 bases between. CDR3 DNA sequence: TGTGCCAGCAGCTCCCCGGGACGGCACTACGAGCAGTACTTC. This translates into CASSSPGRHYEQYF.

The chain couples TRBV7-2 to TRBJ2-1; 9 bases are a match to TRBD2. Germline V gene lookup returns CDR1 SGHTA and CDR2 FQGNSA. This CDR3 is 17 amino acids long. With V trimmed by 2 bases and J by 7 bases, 12 bases remained unmatched. CDR3: CASSLLIGGGAVNEQFF. Here the CDR3 DNA reads TGTGCCAGCAGCTTACTAATAGGCGGGGGGGCCGTTAATGAGCAGTTCTTC.

The V and J genes are TRBV7-9 and TRBJ1-5, with D hard to call. This CDR3 is built from 12 residues. The germline V gene encodes CDR1 SEHNR and CDR2 FQNEAQ (reference sequence). V was shortened by 1 base and J by 11 bases, with 9 bases between the two germline ends. The DNA for the CDR3 is TGTGCCAGCAGCTTAGGAAGGGAGTCCCAGCATTTT. Its translation: CASSLGRESQHF.

This clone was counted a single time. The chain employs TRBV25-1 and TRBJ1-4; the D is unclear. This CDR3 region has 15 residues. V dropped 6 bases and J dropped 5 bases, with 16 bases sitting between them. Germline V gives CDR1 MGHDK, CDR2 SYGVNS. The CDR3 here is CASSPQDFGNEKLFF. The CDR3, as DNA: TGTGCCAGCAGCCCTCAGGACTTCGGCAATGAAAAACTGTTTTTT.

This clone appeared a single time. The chain joins TRBV6-6 to TRBJ2-1; no definite D call. Per germline, CDR1 MNHNY and CDR2 SVGAGI (reference sequence). This CDR3 is built from 13 residues. Trimming took 0 bases from V and 6 from J, leaving 6 bases between them. CDR3 sequence reads: CASSYSDSNEQFF. The CDR3 DNA reads TGTGCCAGCAGTTACTCAGACTCCAATGAGCAGTTCTTC.

This chain uses TRBV7-3 with TRBJ2-3, with unresolved D. The V gene's germline CDR1 is SGHTA and CDR2 FQGTGA. The germline V and J ends were trimmed by 4 bases and 6 bases, with 17 bases remaining between them. This CDR3 comprises 15 residues. The CDR3 loop reads CASSSSGSLGDTQYF. The DNA for the CDR3 is TGTGCCAGCAGCTCATCCGGGTCCTTGGGGGATACGCAGTATTTT.

The chain has TRBV9 and TRBJ2-5; tentatively, D is TRBD1 or TRBD2 (5 bases each). The ends were cut back, 0 bases at V and 0 bases at J, with 12 bases in the middle. This CDR3 region has 16 residues. CDR1 and CDR2 from the germline V gene are SGDLS and YYNGEE. CDR3 nucleotide sequence: TGTGCCAGCAGCGTAGCGGGGCTAGCCCACCAAGAGACCCAGTACTTC. This sequence encodes CASSVAGLAHQETQYF.

The chain uses TRBV4-3 and TRBJ2-1; no reliable D call. Germline CDR1 is LGHNA and CDR2 is YSLEER. The CDR3 runs 14 residues. V was trimmed by 7 bases and J by 7 bases, leaving 17 bases between them. As DNA, the CDR3 is TGCGCCAGCAAAACAGTTGGGGTGGGGAATGAGCAGTTCTTC. Protein sequence: CASKTVGVGNEQFF.

This chain joins TRBV9 and TRBJ2-1; D tentatively reads TRBD1 or TRBD2 (5 bases each). Deletions cut 4 bases from V and 10 bases from J, with 18 bases between. The CDR3 is 14 residues long. The germline CDR1 and CDR2 sequences are SGDLS and YYNGEE. Here the CDR3 DNA reads TGTGCCAGCAGCCCGGAGCCCGGGACGGACGAGCAGTTCTTC. Translation gives CASSPEPGTDEQFF. Full variable domain (remainder filled in from reference TRBV9 and TRBJ2-1): DSGVTQTPKHLITATGQRVTLRCSPRSGDLSVYWYQQSLDQGLQFLIQYYNGEERAKGNILERFSAQQFPDLHSELNLSSLELGDSALYFCASSPEPGTDEQFFGPGTRLTVL.

The V call is TRBV5-1, the J call TRBJ2-5, with D possibly matching TRBD1 (6 bases). Gene TRBJ2-7 matches the end of the DNA better, so the J call may be wrong. The length of the CDR3 is 15 residues. The V gene's germline CDR1 is SGHRS and CDR2 YFSETQ. Written as DNA, the CDR3 is TGCGCCAGCAGCTTGGCCGTACAGGGCTCCTACGAGCAGTACTTC. It yields the protein CASSLAVQGSYEQYF.

J is TRBJ1-1 and V is TRBV4-1; tentative D call: TRBD1 (5 bases). Germline V lookup: CDR1 MGHRA, CDR2 YSYEKL. The CDR3 sequence is 14 residues long. The V end was cut by 0 bases, the J end by 2 bases, with 7 bases between. The CDR3 nucleotides are TGCGCCAGCAGCCAAGAGCAGGGTAACACTGAAGCTTTCTTT. Its protein is CASSQEQGNTEAFF.

The chain combines TRBV7-9 with TRBJ1-2; the D is unclear. The germline V and J ends were trimmed by 5 bases and 4 bases, with 8 bases remaining between them. The CDR3 covers 12 residues. CDR1 and CDR2 (germline): SEHNR, FQNEAQ (reference sequence). The CDR3 reads CASSPDSYGYTF. In nucleotides, the CDR3 is TGTGCCAGCAGCCCCGACTCCTATGGCTACACCTTC.

The chain recombines TRBV27 with TRBJ2-1, with D possibly TRBD1 on 5 matching bases. There are 12 residues in the CDR3. The germline V and J ends were trimmed by 3 bases and 13 bases, with 13 bases remaining between them. Germline CDR1 reads MNHEY; CDR2 reads SMNVEV (reference sequence). The CDR3 DNA sequence: TGTGCCAGCAGTTTCCCCTCCCAGGGCCAGTTCTTC. Translating gives CASSFPSQGQFF.

Of note for this clone: Other nucleotide sequences in the sample specify the same CDR3. CDR3 sequence (DNA): TGTGCCAGTAGTATCGGGGGGAACACTGAAGCTTTCTTT. Amino acids: CASSIGGNTEAFF. This sequence joins TRBV19 and TRBJ1-1; a possible D gene is TRBD1 (5 bases). The germline V gene has CDR1 LNHDA and CDR2 SQIVND (reference sequence). The CDR3 extends over 13 amino acids. The V gene lost 3 bases and the J gene lost 1 base, with 6 bases spanning the gap.

J is TRBJ2-2 and V is TRBV21-1; the table assigns TRBD2, which was not confirmed against the DNA. TRBV21-1 constitutes a pseudogene. The CDR3 length is 15 residues. CDR3 sequence: CASSKESGGPGELFF. CDR3 DNA sequence: TGTGCCAGCAGCAAAGAGTCGGGAGGCCCCGGGGAGCTGTTTTTT.